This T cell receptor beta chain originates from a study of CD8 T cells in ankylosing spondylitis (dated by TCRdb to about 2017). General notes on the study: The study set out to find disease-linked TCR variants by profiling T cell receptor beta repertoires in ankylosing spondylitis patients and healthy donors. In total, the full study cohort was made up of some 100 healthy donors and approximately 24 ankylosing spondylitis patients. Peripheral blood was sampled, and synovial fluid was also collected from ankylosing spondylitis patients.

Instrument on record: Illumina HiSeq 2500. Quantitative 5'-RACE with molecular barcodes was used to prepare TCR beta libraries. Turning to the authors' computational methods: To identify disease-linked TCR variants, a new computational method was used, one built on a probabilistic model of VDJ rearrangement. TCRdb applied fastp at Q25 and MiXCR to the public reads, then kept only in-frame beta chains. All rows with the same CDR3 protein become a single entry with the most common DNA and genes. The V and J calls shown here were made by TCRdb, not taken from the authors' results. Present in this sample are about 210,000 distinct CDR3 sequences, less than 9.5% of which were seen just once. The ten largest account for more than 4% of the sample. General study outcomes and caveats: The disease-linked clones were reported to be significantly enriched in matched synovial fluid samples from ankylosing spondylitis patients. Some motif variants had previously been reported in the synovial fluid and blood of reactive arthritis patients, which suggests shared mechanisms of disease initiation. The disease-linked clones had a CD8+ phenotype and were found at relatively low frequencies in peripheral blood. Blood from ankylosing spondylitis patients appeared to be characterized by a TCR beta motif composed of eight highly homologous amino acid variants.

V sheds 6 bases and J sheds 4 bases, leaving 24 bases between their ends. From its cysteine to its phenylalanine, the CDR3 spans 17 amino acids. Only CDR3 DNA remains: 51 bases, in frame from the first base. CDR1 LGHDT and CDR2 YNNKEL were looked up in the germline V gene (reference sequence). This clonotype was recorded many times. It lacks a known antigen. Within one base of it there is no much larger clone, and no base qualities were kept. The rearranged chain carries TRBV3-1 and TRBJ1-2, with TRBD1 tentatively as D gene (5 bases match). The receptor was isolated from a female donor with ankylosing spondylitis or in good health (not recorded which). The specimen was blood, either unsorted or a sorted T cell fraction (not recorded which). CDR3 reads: CASSGGRSGVGAYGYTF. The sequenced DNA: TGTGCCAGCAGTGGGGGAAGGAGCGGGGTTGGAGCCTATGGCTACACCTTC.